The source of this T cell receptor beta chain is a study of beta chain features in type 1 diabetes. The wider study: Patients shared similar age, gender and cell yields with healthy donors.

Using CD45RO/CCR7/CD25/CD127/CD95/CD27, CD4+ naive, central memory, regulatory and stem cell-like memory cells were sorted. Study results and caveats: Resolution of whether HLA type affects TCRB rearrangement was not achieved here. Sequencing from cDNA could over-represent high-TCR-expressing cells. A moderate, significant TCRB CDR3 shortening appeared in type 1 diabetes across four CD4+ subsets.

Trimming left V 5 bases short and J 7 bases short, with 13 bases between. The CDR3 consists of 13 residues. Germline-derived CDR1 and CDR2 are SGHTA and FQGNSA. This clone was recorded a few times. The antigen is not known. Sequenced material consisted of expressed TCRB transcripts (all of the isolated RNA was reverse transcribed). The method was immunoSEQ multiplex PCR; TCRdb's version includes in-frame clones alone and lacks a portion of them. Here the sample spans roughly 150,000 clones, around 7.8% being singletons. V and J are TRBV7-2 and TRBJ2-3; D might be TRBD1 (6 bases). This sequence originates from a middle-aged woman with type 1 diabetes. Specimen: central memory CD4+ T cells from blood. CDR3 DNA sequence: TGTGCCAGCAGCCCCAACAGGGAAAATACGCAGTATTTT. This encodes CASSPNRENTQYF. Variable domain in full (rest from reference TRBV7-2 and TRBJ2-3): GAGVSQSPSNKVTEKGKDVELRCDPISGHTALYWYRQSLGQGLEFLIYFQGNSAPDKSGLPSDRFSAERTGGSVSTLTIQRTQQEDSAVYLCASSPNRENTQYFGPGTRLTVL.